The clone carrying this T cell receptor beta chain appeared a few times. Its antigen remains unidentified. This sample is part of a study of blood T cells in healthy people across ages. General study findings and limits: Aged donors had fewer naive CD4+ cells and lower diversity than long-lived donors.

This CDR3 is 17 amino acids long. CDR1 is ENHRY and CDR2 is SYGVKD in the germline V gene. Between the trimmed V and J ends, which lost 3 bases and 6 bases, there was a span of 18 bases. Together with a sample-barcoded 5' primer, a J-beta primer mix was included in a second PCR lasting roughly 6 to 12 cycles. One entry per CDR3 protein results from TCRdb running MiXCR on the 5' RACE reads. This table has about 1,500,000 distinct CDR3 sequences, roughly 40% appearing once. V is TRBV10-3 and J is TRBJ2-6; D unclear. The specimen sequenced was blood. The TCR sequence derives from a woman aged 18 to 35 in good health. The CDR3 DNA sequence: TGTGCCATCAGTGAAGACGCTATTACCGGTGTGGCCAACGTCCTGACTTTC. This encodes CAISEDAITGVANVLTF.